These T cell receptor beta chains were read from a single sample in a study of T cell responses to AZD1222 COVID-19 vaccine. Assay: immunoSEQ multiplex PCR; the TCRdb copy retains only in-frame clones and omits some. The table includes approximately 150,000 clones, about 89% detected once. The input for sequencing was peripheral blood, taken 28 days after the second AZD1222 dose. Receptor source: an adult who received the AZD1222 COVID-19 vaccine. Both conserved end residues are part of each CDR3. D genes are given only for firm matches. Part of the rows lack a size; the others show once, few, many or a class for expanded clones.

j_call	clone_size	v_call	d_call	cdr3_length	cdr3_nt	cdr3_aa
TRBJ2-7	NA	TRBV6-5	NA	12	TGTGCCAGCTCTGGCAGCCCCTACGAGCAGTACTTC	CASSGSPYEQYF
TRBJ1-4	NA	TRBV4-3	NA	11	TGCGCCAGCAACCAGAATGAAAAACTGTTTTTT	CASNQNEKLFF
TRBJ2-2	NA	TRBV29-1	NA	11	TGCAGCGGGAAGAACACCGGGGAGCTGTTTTTT	CSGKNTGELFF
TRBJ2-7	NA	TRBV10-3	TRBD2	16	TGTGCCATCAGTGACCGTACTAGCGGGAGAGATTCCGAGCAGTACTTC	CAISDRTSGRDSEQYF
TRBJ2-7	few	TRBV5-1	TRBD2	17	TGCGCCAGCAGCTTGGTCCCGGTGGCTAGCGGTGTGAACGAGCAGTACTTC	CASSLVPVASGVNEQYF
TRBJ2-7	NA	TRBV11-3	TRBD1	15	TGTGCCAGCAGCTTGGGCGGGACAGGTACCTACGAGCAGTACTTC	CASSLGGTGTYEQYF
TRBJ2-6	NA	TRBV30	NA	15	TGTGCCTGGAGTGTACGGAAGTCTGGGGCCAACGTCCTGACTTTC	CAWSVRKSGANVLTF
TRBJ2-7	NA	TRBV19	TRBD2	14	TGTGCCAGTAGTCGACTAGCGGGAGTGGACGAGCAGTACTTC	CASSRLAGVDEQYF
TRBJ2-1	NA	TRBV19	TRBD2	15	TGTGCCAGTAGTATTGGTCTAGCGGGGGACAATGAGCAGTTCTTC	CASSIGLAGDNEQFF
TRBJ1-1	NA	TRBV2	NA	8	TGTGCCAGCAGGGAAGCTTTCTTT	CASREAFF
TRBJ1-3	NA	TRBV12-3/TRBV12-4	NA	13	TGTGCCAGCAGTTTCACCTCTGGAAACACCATATATTTT	CASSFTSGNTIYF
TRBJ1-1	NA	TRBV6-1	NA	17	TGTGCCAGCAGTGGGGTCCCCAGGACACGGGCGAGCACTGAAGCTTTCTTT	CASSGVPRTRASTEAFF
TRBJ1-6	NA	TRBV6-5	NA	13	TGTGCCAGCAGGCCCGGGGATAATTCACCCCTCCACTTT	CASRPGDNSPLHF
TRBJ2-2	NA	TRBV30	NA	13	TGTGCCTGTTGGGGAGCCCTCGCCGGGGAGCTGTTTTTT	CACWGALAGELFF
TRBJ1-2	NA	TRBV6-5	TRBD1	16	TGTGCCAGCAGTTACTCGTGGGACAGGGTCAACTATGGCTACACCTTC	CASSYSWDRVNYGYTF
TRBJ1-6	NA	TRBV11-3	NA	15	TGTGCCAGCAGCATTAGACAGGACCGCAATTCACCCCTCCACTTT	CASSIRQDRNSPLHF
TRBJ2-7	NA	TRBV9	TRBD1	14	TGTGCCAGCAGCGTAGAAGGGACAGGGGACGAGCAGTACTTC	CASSVEGTGDEQYF
TRBJ1-2	NA	TRBV9	TRBD1	16	TGTGCCAGCAGCATTCCCGAGGGACAGGGGATCGGTGGCTACACCTTC	CASSIPEGQGIGGYTF
TRBJ1-2	NA	TRBV6-2/TRBV6-3	NA	13	TGTGCCAGCAGCGCCCCGGGTTGGCAATGGGACACCTTC	CASSAPGWQWDTF
TRBJ2-3	NA	TRBV10-3	NA	14	TGTGCCATCAGTCGGGTGGGAGATACAGATACGCAGTATTTT	CAISRVGDTDTQYF
TRBJ2-1	once	TRBV7-3	TRBD2	15	TGTGCCAGCAGGTATAAGCGGGAGAGAAGCAATGAGCAGTTCTTC	CASRYKRERSNEQFF
TRBJ1-5	NA	TRBV7-2	NA	15	TGTGCCAGCAGCTTAGATACGAGTTACAATCAGCCCCAGCATTTT	CASSLDTSYNQPQHF
TRBJ1-5	NA	TRBV6-1	NA	16	TGTGCCAGCAGTGGCACCCAGACAGCTGTAGGCCAGCCCCAGCATTTT	CASSGTQTAVGQPQHF
TRBJ1-6	NA	TRBV18	NA	16	TGTGCCAGCTCACCGTCTGTTTCCCATCATAATTCACCCCTCCACTTT	CASSPSVSHHNSPLHF
TRBJ1-2	NA	TRBV5-6	NA	16	TGTGCCAGCAGCTTGCCGACAACTAGGCGGACAGTAGGCTACACCTTC	CASSLPTTRRTVGYTF
TRBJ2-6	NA	TRBV3-1/TRBV3-2	TRBD1	16	TGTGCCAGCAGCCGGGACAGTTCGTCTGGGGCCAACGTCCTGACTTTC	CASSRDSSSGANVLTF
TRBJ1-2	NA	TRBV19	NA	14	TGTGCCAGTAGTATGTCCTCGGCAAACTATGGCTACACCTTC	CASSMSSANYGYTF
TRBJ2-1	NA	TRBV9	TRBD2	20	TGTGCCAGCAGCCTCATCCCTTGGACTAGCGGGAGGGCGGGGGACAATGAGCAGTTCTTC	CASSLIPWTSGRAGDNEQFF
TRBJ2-2	NA	TRBV19	TRBD2	14	TGTGCCACTGAAACCGGGACTACAGGCGGGGAGCTGTTTTTT	CATETGTTGGELFF
TRBJ1-5	NA	TRBV11-2	NA	13	TGTGCCAGCAGCCCGCGAAGCAATCAGCCCCAGCATTTT	CASSPRSNQPQHF
TRBJ2-1	NA	TRBV5-1	TRBD2	15	TGCGCCAGCAGCTTGGAACCTAGCGGGACCAATGAGCAGTTCTTC	CASSLEPSGTNEQFF
TRBJ1-3	NA	TRBV29-1	TRBD1	14	TGCAGCGTTGCCGGGGACAGGTCTGGAAACACCATATATTTT	CSVAGDRSGNTIYF
TRBJ2-1	few	TRBV21-1	NA	19	TGTGCCAGCGGGGCCCAGAAGGGGTTAGCGGGAGGTTTCTACAATGAGCAGTTCTTC	CASGAQKGLAGGFYNEQFF
TRBJ2-5	NA	TRBV5-8	NA	13	TGTGCCAGCAGCTTGAACAGCGCAGAGACCCAGTACTTC	CASSLNSAETQYF
TRBJ1-1	NA	TRBV27	NA	14	TGTGCCAGCAGCCCCGCTGGCAGGAACACTGAAGCTTTCTTT	CASSPAGRNTEAFF
TRBJ1-1	NA	TRBV4-2	NA	14	TGTGCCAGCAGCCAAGCCGTGGGTAGCACTGAAGCTTTCTTT	CASSQAVGSTEAFF
TRBJ1-1	NA	TRBV18	NA	15	TGTGCCAGCTCACCGGAGAGGGAATTGAACACTGAAGCTTTCTTT	CASSPERELNTEAFF
TRBJ1-2	NA	TRBV6-4	TRBD1	15	TGTGCCAGCAGGGGACAGGGAGGAAATCGCTATGGCTACACCTTC	CASRGQGGNRYGYTF
TRBJ1-3	NA	TRBV30	NA	15	TGTGCCTGGAGGGTAGGGGGGAGCTCTGGAAACACCATATATTTT	CAWRVGGSSGNTIYF
TRBJ1-3	NA	TRBV18	NA	15	TGTGCCAGCTCCCAGAGTGCGGGGTCCGGAAACACCATATATTTT	CASSQSAGSGNTIYF